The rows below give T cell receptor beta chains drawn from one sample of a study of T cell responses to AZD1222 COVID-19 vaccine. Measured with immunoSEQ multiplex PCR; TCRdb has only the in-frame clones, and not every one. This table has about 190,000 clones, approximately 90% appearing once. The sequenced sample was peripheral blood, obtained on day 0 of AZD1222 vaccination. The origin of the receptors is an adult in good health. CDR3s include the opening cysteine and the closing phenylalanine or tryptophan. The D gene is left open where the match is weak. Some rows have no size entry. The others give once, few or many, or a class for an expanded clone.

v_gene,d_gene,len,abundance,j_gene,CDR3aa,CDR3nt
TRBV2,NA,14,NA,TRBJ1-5,CASSAGGRNQPQHF,TGTGCCAGCTCCGCTGGAGGCCGCAATCAGCCCCAGCATTTT
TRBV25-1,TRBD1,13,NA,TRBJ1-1,CASSGRGRTEAFF,TGTGCCAGCAGTGGCAGGGGGCGCACTGAAGCTTTCTTT
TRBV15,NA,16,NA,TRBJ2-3,CATSRDLPGSTDTQYF,TGTGCCACCAGCAGAGATCTTCCCGGATCCACAGATACGCAGTATTTT
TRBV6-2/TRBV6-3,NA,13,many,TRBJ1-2,CASSEGNVDGYTF,TGTGCCAGCAGCGAGGGTAACGTTGATGGCTACACCTTC
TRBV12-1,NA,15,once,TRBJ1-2,CASSLRQPKLYGYTF,TGTGCCAGCAGCTTGCGGCAGCCAAAACTCTATGGCTACACCTTC
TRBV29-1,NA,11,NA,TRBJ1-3,CSVEFGNTIYF,TGCAGCGTTGAGTTTGGAAACACCATATATTTT
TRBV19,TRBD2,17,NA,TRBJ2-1,CASSPFSSGSSYNEQFF,TGTGCCAGTAGTCCTTTTTCTAGCGGGAGCTCCTACAATGAGCAGTTCTTC
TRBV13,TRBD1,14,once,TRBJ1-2,CASRRRGIEDGYTF,TGTGCCAGCAGACGCAGGGGGATTGAGGATGGCTACACCTTC
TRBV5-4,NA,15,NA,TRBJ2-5,CASSSPGPEQETQYF,TGTGCCAGCAGCTCACCGGGACCAGAGCAAGAGACCCAGTACTTC
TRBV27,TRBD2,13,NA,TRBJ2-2,CASSWTSGGELFF,TGTGCCAGCAGTTGGACTAGCGGCGGGGAGCTGTTTTTT
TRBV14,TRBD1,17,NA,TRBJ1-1,CASSQEGTGEKLFGAFF,TGTGCCAGCAGCCAAGAGGGGACAGGGGAGAAGTTGTTTGGTGCTTTCTTT
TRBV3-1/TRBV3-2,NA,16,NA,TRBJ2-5,CASSHVVGSGEETQYF,TGTGCCAGCAGCCACGTCGTGGGGTCGGGGGAGGAGACCCAGTACTTC
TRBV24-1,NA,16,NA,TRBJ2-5,CATSDFGGWGQETQYF,TGTGCCACCAGTGATTTTGGGGGGTGGGGTCAAGAGACCCAGTACTTC
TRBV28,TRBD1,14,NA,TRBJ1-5,CASKSGQGNQPQHF,TGTGCCAGCAAGTCGGGACAGGGGAATCAGCCCCAGCATTTT
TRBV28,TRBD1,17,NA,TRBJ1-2,CASRQGASPPSFNGYTF,TGTGCCAGCAGACAGGGGGCGAGCCCTCCTTCATTTAATGGCTACACCTTC
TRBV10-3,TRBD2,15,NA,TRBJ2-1,CAISTGLAETNEQFF,TGTGCCATCAGTACGGGACTAGCGGAAACAAATGAGCAGTTCTTC
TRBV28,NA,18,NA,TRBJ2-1,CASSFAAESAGFYNEQFF,TGTGCCAGCAGTTTCGCCGCTGAAAGCGCGGGCTTCTACAATGAGCAGTTCTTC
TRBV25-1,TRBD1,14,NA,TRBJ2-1,CASSGGTVYNEQFF,TGTGCCAGCAGTGGTGGGACAGTCTACAATGAGCAGTTCTTC
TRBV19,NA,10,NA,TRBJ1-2,CASSAYGYTF,TGTGCCAGTAGTGCCTATGGCTACACCTTC
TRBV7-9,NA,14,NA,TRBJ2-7,CASSSTGPPYEQYF,TGTGCCAGCAGCTCTACAGGGCCCCCCTACGAGCAGTACTTC
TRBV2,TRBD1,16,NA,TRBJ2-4,CASGGTGNPAKNIQYF,TGTGCCAGCGGCGGGACAGGGAACCCAGCCAAAAACATTCAGTACTTC
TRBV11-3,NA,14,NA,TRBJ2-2,CASSRRRGSGELFF,TGTGCCAGCAGCCGGCGGAGAGGTTCCGGGGAGCTGTTTTTT
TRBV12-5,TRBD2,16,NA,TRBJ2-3,CASGLGLAGDTDTQYF,TGTGCTAGTGGTTTAGGATTAGCGGGCGACACAGATACGCAGTATTTT
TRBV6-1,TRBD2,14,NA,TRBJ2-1,CASREAGDYNEQFF,TGTGCCAGCCGGGAAGCGGGAGATTACAATGAGCAGTTCTTC
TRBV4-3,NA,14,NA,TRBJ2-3,CASSQDRHTDTQYF,TGCGCCAGCAGCCAAGATAGACACACAGATACGCAGTATTTT
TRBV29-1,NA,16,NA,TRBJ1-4,CSVEDLDGKGNEKLFF,TGCAGCGTTGAAGACCTGGACGGCAAGGGTAATGAAAAACTGTTTTTT
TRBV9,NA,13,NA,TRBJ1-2,CASSAPDSYGYTF,TGTGCCAGCAGCGCGCCGGACAGCTATGGCTACACCTTC
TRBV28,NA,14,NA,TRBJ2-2,CASSPAAYTGELFF,TGTGCCAGCAGCCCCGCCGCCTACACCGGGGAGCTGTTTTTT
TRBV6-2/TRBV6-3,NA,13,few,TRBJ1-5,CASSASPNQPQHF,TGTGCCAGCAGTGCCTCACCCAATCAGCCCCAGCATTTT
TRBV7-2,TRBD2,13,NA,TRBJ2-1,CASSSTREGEQFF,TGTGCCAGCAGCTCCACCCGGGAGGGTGAGCAGTTCTTC
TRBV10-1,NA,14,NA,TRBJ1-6,CASSRARPDSPLHF,TGCGCCAGCAGTCGTGCGAGACCTGATTCACCCCTCCACTTT